This T cell receptor delta chain was sequenced during a study of Vδ1+ human thymocytes. Points from the study as a whole: Highly polyclonal TRG and TRD repertoires with Gaussian CDR3 length distributions appeared in thymus. Roughly 22% of thymic delta-chain sequences were Vdelta2, with few Vdelta3, unlike blood Vdelta1+ controls. Bulk repertoire data may be misinterpreted because of unexpected Vdelta2 sequences. Donors shared many TRG clonotypes but few TRD clonotypes.

RNA was extracted from the cells and then reverse transcribed. Pooled V-gene forward primers with one constant-region reverse primer generated the CDR3 amplicons by multiplex PCR. TCRdb made new clone calls on the multiplex PCR reads using CATT. The data show 70,000 or so delta-chain clones, 30% to 45% seen once. V lost 5 bases to trimming and J lost 1 base, with 32 bases between them. The germline CDR1 and CDR2 sequences are TSWWSYY and QGS. CDR3 length equals 21 residues. Between about 96% and 99.6% of sorted thymocytes were Vdelta1+. This clone has more than one count but fewer than ten. Its antigen is currently unknown.

Material for sequencing was Vdelta1+ gamma-delta thymocytes from the thymus. The subset was: FACS-sorted CD3+ TCRalphabeta- TCRVdelta1+ TCRVdelta2- thymocytes. The sequence was collected from a boy less than two years old who had congenital heart surgery. The chain is built from TRDV1 and TRDJ1; D may be TRDD1, TRDD2 or TRDD3 (5 bases each). CDR3 nucleotides: TGTGCTCTTGGGAACCCGTCGGGGTTCCTCCCGCTACTGGAAATCACCGATAAACTCATCTTT. This translates into CALGNPSGFLPLLEITDKLIF.